A single TCR beta chain is shown here with its context. This entry belongs to a study of blood T cell repertoires in COVID-19. V lost 2 bases to trimming and J lost 2 bases, with 6 bases between them. Germline lookup yields CDR1 LGHNA and CDR2 YNFKEQ. This CDR3 contains 13 residues. Measured with immunoSEQ multiplex PCR; TCRdb has only the in-frame clones, and not every one. The data hold about 480,000 clones, with approximately 88% observed a single time. This chain uses TRBV4-2 with TRBJ2-5; D ambiguous. The TCR was taken from a woman in her forties who had recovered from COVID-19. Input material: PBMCs or T cells enriched from blood (not recorded which). CDR3 nucleotides: TGTGCCAGCAGCCAACCCCCACAAGAGACCCAGTACTTC. Translation: CASSQPPQETQYF.